This TCR beta chain was identified in a study of early T cells in non-severe SARS-CoV-2 infection. At the level of the study: It was bulk RNA from unsorted whole blood that was sequenced, and the chains were unpaired. Whole-study results and caveats: Reliance on VDJdb matching favored anti-spike CD8 responses; private and CD4 specificities were missed.

This clonotype was counted only a few times. Its antigen remains unidentified. In germline, CDR1 is SGHNT, CDR2 YYREEE (reference sequence). The V gene lost 4 bases and the J gene lost 0 bases, with 9 bases spanning the gap. The CDR3 runs to 14 residues. Individually, cDNA molecules had unique molecular identifiers attached to them. TCRdb re-analysed the 5' RACE reads in MiXCR, keeping a single row per CDR3 protein. The sample yields about 71,000 distinct CDR3 sequences, approximately 15% seen once. The sequence came from an adult who was a healthcare worker with PCR-confirmed SARS-CoV-2 infection or an uninfected control (not recorded which). The sequenced sample consisted of whole blood. This chain joins TRBV5-4 and TRBJ2-3, with D perhaps assigned TRBD1 or TRBD2 (5 bases each). The CDR3 spells CASSPRDSTDTQYF. The CDR3, as DNA: TGTGCCAGCAGCCCCCGGGACAGCACAGATACGCAGTATTTT.